The source of this T cell receptor (beta chain) is a study of technical replicates of blood from a handful of donors. The CDR3 length is 12 residues. V gave up 1 base and J gave up 4 bases, with 4 bases separating them. The germline CDR1 and CDR2 sequences are SGHVS and FQNEAQ. Repertoires were generated with immunoSEQ multiplex PCR, while TCRdb's copy carries only in-frame clones and drops some. The data contain fewer than 75,000 clones, roughly 93% of them seen just once; the ten biggest clones take up about 0.25%. This TCR was sampled from a human donor in good health. The V gene is TRBV7-8, the J gene TRBJ1-2; no clear D gene. The sequenced sample was T cells isolated from PBMCs. The CDR3 sequence: CASSLVAYGYTF. Written as DNA, the CDR3 is TGTGCCAGCAGCTTAGTGGCCTATGGCTACACCTTC.